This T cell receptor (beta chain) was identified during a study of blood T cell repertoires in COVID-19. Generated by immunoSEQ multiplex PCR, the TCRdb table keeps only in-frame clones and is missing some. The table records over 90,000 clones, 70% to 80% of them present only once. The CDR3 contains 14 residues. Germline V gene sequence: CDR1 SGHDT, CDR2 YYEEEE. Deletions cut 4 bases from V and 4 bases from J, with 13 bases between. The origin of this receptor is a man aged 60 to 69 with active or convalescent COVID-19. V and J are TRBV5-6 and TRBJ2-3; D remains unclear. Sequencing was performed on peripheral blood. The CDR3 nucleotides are TGTGCCAGCAGCGGGCCAACCTCAGCAGATACGCAGTATTTT. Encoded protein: CASSGPTSADTQYF.